The 21 T cell receptor beta chains below come from one sample, sequenced in a study of somatic mutations in cytotoxic T cells in rheumatoid arthritis. Sequencing used immunoSEQ multiplex PCR; TCRdb keeps in-frame clones, though not all of them. The sample comprises about 33,000 clones, approximately 84% of which are singletons, and around 3% rests with the top ten. Sequenced: CD8+ T cells sorted from blood. These TCRs come from a man aged 35 to 55 in good health.

The chain links TRBV29-1 to TRBJ2-7; weak D call: TRBD1 (7 bases). Trimming cost V 3 bases and J 3 bases, with 15 bases left between them. Per the germline V gene, CDR1 is SQVTM and CDR2 is ANQGSEA. The CDR3 runs 14 residues. The CDR3 here is CSVEVPGGLYEQYF. In nucleotides, the CDR3 is TGCAGCGTTGAGGTCCCAGGGGGGCTCTACGAGCAGTACTTC.

The chain recombines TRBV5-6 with TRBJ2-3, with 8 bases matching TRBD1. From germline, CDR1 is SGHDT and CDR2 YYEEEE. Trimming at V came to 4 bases and at J to 5 bases, leaving 6 bases not matched to a gene. The CDR3 sequence is 14 residues long. DNA of the CDR3: TGTGCCAGCAGCCAGGGGGCCCGCCAAGATACGCAGTATTTT. It codes for CASSQGARQDTQYF. The entire variable domain, with the rest obtained from reference TRBV5-6 and TRBJ2-3, is as follows: DAGVTQSPTHLIKTRGQQVTLRCSPKSGHDTVSWYQQALGQGPQFIFQYYEEEERQRGNFPDRFSGHQFPNYSSELNVNALLLGDSALYLCASSQGARQDTQYFGPGTRLTVL.

The chain joins TRBV29-1 to TRBJ1-5; D is unclear. CDR1 and CDR2 (germline): SQVTM, ANQGSEA. The CDR3 runs 11 residues. V was trimmed by 3 bases and J by 11 bases, leaving 11 bases between them. CDR3 nucleotide sequence: TGCAGCGTTGACCTCGGAGCGGCCCAGCATTTT. It codes for CSVDLGAAQHF. Using reference TRBV29-1 and TRBJ1-5 for the parts outside the CDR3, the full variable domain is SAVISQKPSRDICQRGTSLTIQCQVDSQVTMMFWYRQQPGQSLTLIATANQGSEATYESGFVIDKFPISRPNLTFSTLTVSNMSPEDSSIYLCSVDLGAAQHFGDGTRLSIL.

The rearrangement links TRBV2 to TRBJ1-4, with a possible D match to TRBD1 (5 bases). The V end lost 8 bases, the J end lost 0 bases, and 13 bases lay between the germline ends. Germline-derived CDR1 and CDR2 are SNHLY and FYNNEI. The CDR3 extends over 15 amino acids. This chain's CDR3 is CASLKGIATNEKLFF. The CDR3 DNA reads TGTGCCAGCCTTAAGGGGATCGCAACTAATGAAAAACTGTTTTTT.

The V gene is TRBV7-8, the J gene TRBJ1-1, with D possibly being TRBD1 (6 bases). The CDR3 has 14 residues. Germline CDR1 and CDR2: SGHVS and FQNEAQ. The V end was cut by 7 bases, the J end by 2 bases, with 14 bases between. CDR3 sequence (DNA): TGTGCCAGCACCGCGACAGGCCCTAACACTGAAGCTTTCTTT. The encoded protein is CASTATGPNTEAFF.

V and J are TRBV5-1 and TRBJ2-7, with TRBD1 matching 10 bases. Germline CDR1 SGHRS, CDR2 YFSETQ. The CDR3 has 15 amino acids. After removal of 3 bases from V and 2 bases from J, the junction contained 5 bases not matched to a gene. The DNA for the CDR3 is TGCGCCAGCAGCTGGGGCGGGACAGGGGCCTACGAGCAGTACTTC. Its protein product is CASSWGGTGAYEQYF.

V and J are TRBV4-1 and TRBJ2-1; D is unclear. The V gene's germline CDR1 is MGHRA and CDR2 YSYEKL. V lost 4 bases, J lost 7 bases, and 11 bases lay in between. This CDR3 spans 13 amino acids. In DNA form, the CDR3 reads TGCGCCAGCAGCCGGCTAATTGGTAATGAGCAGTTCTTC. Translating gives CASSRLIGNEQFF.

The V and J genes are TRBV7-6 and TRBJ2-7; 15 bases are shared with TRBD2. CDR3 length equals 15 residues. CDR1 is SGHVS, CDR2 FNYEAQ, per germline. J was trimmed by 3 bases and V by 5 bases; bases with no gene match: 2. The CDR3 region is CASSPGLAGGYEQYF. DNA of the CDR3: TGTGCCAGCAGCCCGGGACTAGCGGGAGGCTACGAGCAGTACTTC.

This chain connects TRBV11-2 to TRBJ2-7; TRBD1 matches at 9 bases. The CDR3 has 14 amino acids. Germline CDR1 and CDR2: SGHAT and FQNNGV. V was clipped by 6 bases and J by 4 bases; unmatched bases: 7. Here the CDR3 reads CASRSGQGLYEQYF. The CDR3 coding sequence is TGTGCCAGCAGAAGCGGACAGGGGCTTTACGAGCAGTACTTC.

This rearrangement joins TRBV13 to TRBJ2-7, with a tentative D call TRBD1 (6 bases). V gave up 5 bases and J gave up 2 bases, with 10 bases separating them. CDR1 and CDR2 from the germline V gene are PRHDT and FYEKMQ (reference sequence). The CDR3 totals 13 residues. Here the CDR3 DNA reads TGTGCCAGCAGCAGGAACAGGGCCTACGAGCAGTACTTC. This translates into CASSRNRAYEQYF. Combining the CDR3 with reference TRBV13 and TRBJ2-7 gives the whole variable domain AAGVIQSPRHLIKEKRETATLKCYPIPRHDTVYWYQQGPGQDPQFLISFYEKMQSDKGSIPDRFSAQQFSDYHSELNMSSLELGDSALYFCASSRNRAYEQYFGPGTRLTVT.

The sample holds a few counts of this clone. This chain's CDR3 is CASRFPRGRALGQPQHF. CDR3 nucleotides: TGTGCAAGTCGCTTCCCCAGGGGACGTGCTCTAGGTCAGCCCCAGCATTTT. V gene TRBV12-2 combines with J gene TRBJ1-5; the D call in the table, TRBD1, was not verified against the DNA. TRBV12-2 is described as a pseudogene. CDR3 size: 17 residues.

This chain joins TRBV14 and TRBJ2-7; the match to TRBD2 covers 9 bases. Germline V gene lookup returns CDR1 SGHDN and CDR2 FVKESK. V was pared by 0 bases and J by 2 bases, with 20 bases of the junction left unmatched. The CDR3 is 21 residues long. Here the CDR3 reads CASSQESPLAGLIWATYEQYF. CDR3 nucleotides: TGTGCCAGCAGCCAAGAAAGCCCTCTAGCGGGATTAATCTGGGCAACCTACGAGCAGTACTTC.

This chain joins TRBV30 and TRBJ1-1; TRBD1 agrees at 9 bases. V was clipped by 2 bases and J by 1 base; unmatched bases: 2. CDR1 and CDR2 (germline): GTSNPN, SVGIG (reference sequence). This CDR3 is built from 14 residues. This chain's CDR3 is CAWSMGQGNTEAFF. The CDR3 coding sequence is TGTGCCTGGAGTATGGGACAGGGGAACACTGAAGCTTTCTTT. Drawing the rest from reference TRBV30 and TRBJ1-1, the complete variable domain is SQTIHQWPATLVQPVGSPLSLECTVEGTSNPNLYWYRQAAGRGLQLLFYSVGIGQISSEVPQNLSASRPQDRQFILSSKKLLLSDSGFYLCAWSMGQGNTEAFFGQGTRLTVV.

The CDR3 is CASSPWTRTSTDTQYF. In DNA, the CDR3 is TGTGCCAGCAGCCCTTGGACTAGGACTAGCACAGATACGCAGTATTTT. This rearrangement joins TRBV21-1 to TRBJ2-3; the D segment call TRBD2 is taken from the table without a DNA check. TRBV21-1 is a pseudogene. CDR3 length equals 16 residues.

In its sample, this clone was seen once. The chain is built from TRBV2 and TRBJ2-1; 8 nucleotides align to TRBD2. This CDR3 region has 15 residues. Trimming at V came to 5 bases and at J to 0 bases, leaving 3 bases not matched to a gene. Germline loops: CDR1 SNHLY, CDR2 FYNNEI. In DNA form, the CDR3 reads TGTGCCAGCAGTAAGCGGGAGTACTCCTACAATGAGCAGTTCTTC. This sequence encodes CASSKREYSYNEQFF.

V gene TRBV27 combines with J gene TRBJ2-1; weak D call: TRBD1 (6 bases). This CDR3 is 16 amino acids long. Germline CDR1 is MNHEY and CDR2 is SMNVEV (reference sequence). Trimming cost V 6 bases and J 3 bases, with 18 bases left between them. CDR3 region: CASSNRGQSNYNEQFF. The DNA for the CDR3 is TGTGCCAGCAGCAACCGTGGACAGTCCAACTACAATGAGCAGTTCTTC.

This sequence joins TRBV2 and TRBJ1-1; maybe TRBD1 (5 bases). Trimming stripped 7 bases from V and 0 bases from J, with 9 bases between. CDR3 size: 13 residues. The germline CDR1 and CDR2 sequences are SNHLY and FYNNEI. The CDR3 DNA is TGTGCCAGCAAGAAGACAGTGAACACTGAAGCTTTCTTT. Translating gives CASKKTVNTEAFF.

CDR3 sequence: CASSQVNPSGNTIYF. The CDR3 bases are TGCGCCAGCAGCCAAGTCAATCCCTCTGGAAACACCATATATTTT. The genes are TRBV4-3 and TRBJ1-3; no firm D call. This CDR3 has 15 residues. Germline loops: CDR1 LGHNA, CDR2 YSLEER. With 1 base removed from V and 0 bases from J, the gap between germline ends came to 7 bases.

This rearrangement joins TRBV7-9 to TRBJ1-1; maybe TRBD1 (6 bases). From germline, CDR1 is SEHNR and CDR2 FQNEAQ (reference sequence). Trimming took 4 bases from V and 8 from J, leaving 17 bases between them. This CDR3 spans 14 amino acids. CDR3 nucleotides: TGTGCCAGCAGCTCCCAGGGGCAGCCCTGGGAAGCTTTCTTT. Its translation: CASSSQGQPWEAFF.

The rearrangement joins TRBV6-4 to TRBJ2-3; D is uncertain. Deletions cut 6 bases from V and 6 bases from J, with 13 bases between. This CDR3 has 13 amino acids. The germline CDR1 and CDR2 sequences are MRHNA and SNTAGT. The DNA for the CDR3 is TGTGCCAGCAGCCCGGATGGTGGGGATACGCAGTATTTT. Its translation: CASSPDGGDTQYF.

The chain is built from TRBV5-1 and TRBJ2-3; 9 bases line up with TRBD1. The CDR3 has 14 amino acids. Looked up from germline, CDR1 is SGHRS and CDR2 is YFSETQ. After removal of 4 bases from V and 5 bases from J, the junction contained 5 bases not matched to a gene. CDR3 coding DNA: TGCGCCAGCAGCAGGGACAGGGAAAGAGATACGCAGTATTTT. Residues: CASSRDRERDTQYF. Full variable domain (outside the CDR3, taken from reference TRBV5-1 and TRBJ2-3): KAGVTQTPRYLIKTRGQQVTLSCSPISGHRSVSWYQQTPGQGLQFLFEYFSETQRNKGNFPGRFSGRQFSNSRSEMNVSTLELGDSALYLCASSRDRERDTQYFGPGTRLTVL.